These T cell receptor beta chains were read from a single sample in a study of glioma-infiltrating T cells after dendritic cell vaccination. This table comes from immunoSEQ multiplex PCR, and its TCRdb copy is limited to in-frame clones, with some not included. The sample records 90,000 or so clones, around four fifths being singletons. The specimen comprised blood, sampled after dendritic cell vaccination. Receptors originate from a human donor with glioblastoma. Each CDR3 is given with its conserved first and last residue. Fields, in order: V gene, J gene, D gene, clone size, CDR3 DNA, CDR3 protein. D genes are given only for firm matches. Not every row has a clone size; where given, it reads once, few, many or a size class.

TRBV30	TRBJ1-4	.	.	TGTGCCTGGAGTACGACAGCCGAAAAACTGTTTTTT	CAWSTTAEKLFF
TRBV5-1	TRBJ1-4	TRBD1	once	TGCGCCAGCAGCCTGGGGGACAGACCTAATGAAAAACTGTTTTTT	CASSLGDRPNEKLFF
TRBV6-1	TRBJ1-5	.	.	TGTGCCACTTCTCCCCGGTGGAATCAGCCCCAGCATTTT	CATSPRWNQPQHF
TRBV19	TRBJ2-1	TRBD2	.	TGTGCCAGTAGTGGCGGGGGCTCCTACAATGAGCAGTTCTTC	CASSGGGSYNEQFF
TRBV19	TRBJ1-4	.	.	TGTGCCAGTAGTATTTGGCAGGGGAATGAAAAACTGTTTTTT	CASSIWQGNEKLFF
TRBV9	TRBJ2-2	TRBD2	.	TGTGCCAGCAGCGCCAATAGCGGGGGAAACACCGGGGAGCTGTTTTTT	CASSANSGGNTGELFF
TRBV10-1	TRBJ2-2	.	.	TGCGCCAGCAGTGGGGGTAGCGCGAACACCGGGGAGCTGTTTTTT	CASSGGSANTGELFF
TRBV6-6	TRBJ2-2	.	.	TGTGCCAGCAGTTACTCCCGACGGAGCAACACCGGGGAGCTGTTTTTT	CASSYSRRSNTGELFF
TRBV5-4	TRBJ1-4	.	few	TGTGCCAGCAGCTTTATGGGAGCACCTGAAAAACTGTTTTTT	CASSFMGAPEKLFF
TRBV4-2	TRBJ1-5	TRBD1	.	TGTGCCAGCAGCCTAGGACAGGGGGATCAGCCCCAGCATTTT	CASSLGQGDQPQHF
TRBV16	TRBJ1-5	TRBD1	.	TGTGCCAGCGGGTACCCAGGGGGTCAGCCCCAGCATTTT	CASGYPGGQPQHF
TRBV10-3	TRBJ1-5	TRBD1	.	TGTGCCATCAGTAACAGGGGCACGGATAGCAATCAGCCCCAGCATTTT	CAISNRGTDSNQPQHF
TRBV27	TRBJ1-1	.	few	TGTGCCAGCAGTTTTAACAGGGTGCCCCTGAACACTGAAGCTTTCTTT	CASSFNRVPLNTEAFF
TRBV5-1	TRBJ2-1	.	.	TGCGCCAGCAGCTTGGGGGGACTGGGTTTGGATGAGCAGTTCTTC	CASSLGGLGLDEQFF
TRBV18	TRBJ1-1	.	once	TGTGCCAGCTCACCAACCTCCCTCGCAGGCCTAATCACTGAAGCTTTCTTT	CASSPTSLAGLITEAFF
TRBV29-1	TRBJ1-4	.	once	TGCAGCGTTGAAGAGAGGTCTCCAACTAATGAAAAACTGTTTTTT	CSVEERSPTNEKLFF
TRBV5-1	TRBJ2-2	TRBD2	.	TGCGCCAGCAGCTCTCCGGGCGGGAGGGACCTATTGAACACCGGGGAGCTGTTTTTT	CASSSPGGRDLLNTGELFF
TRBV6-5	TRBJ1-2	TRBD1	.	TGTGCCAGCAGTTACATGGACAGGCCGCAGGGTGGCTACACCTTC	CASSYMDRPQGGYTF
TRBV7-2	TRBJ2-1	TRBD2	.	TGTGCCAGCAGCCCCTATAGCGGGAGAAACAATGAGCAGTTCTTC	CASSPYSGRNNEQFF
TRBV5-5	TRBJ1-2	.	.	TGTGCCAGCAGCTTGGAAGGGGGTTATAACTATGGCTACACCTTC	CASSLEGGYNYGYTF
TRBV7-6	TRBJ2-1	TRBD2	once	TGTGCCAGCAGCTTAGGTCTAGCGGTCTTCAACCACAATGAGCAGTTCTTC	CASSLGLAVFNHNEQFF
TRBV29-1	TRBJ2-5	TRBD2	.	TGCAGCGTTGACCTTAGCGGGGGGGAGACCCAGTACTTC	CSVDLSGGETQYF
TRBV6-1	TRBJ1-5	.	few	TGTGCCAGCAGTGACAGGGGATCTAGCAATCAGCCCCAGCATTTT	CASSDRGSSNQPQHF
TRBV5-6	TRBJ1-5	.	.	TGTGCCAGCAGCTTGGGCTTAAGACAGGCCAATCAGCCCCAGCATTTT	CASSLGLRQANQPQHF
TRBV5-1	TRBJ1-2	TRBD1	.	TGCGCCAGCAGCTTTGGACAGGCAGGCGACTATGGCTACACCTTC	CASSFGQAGDYGYTF
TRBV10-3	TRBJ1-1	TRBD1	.	TGTGCCATCACCGACAGGGGGATAGGTGAAGCTTTCTTT	CAITDRGIGEAFF
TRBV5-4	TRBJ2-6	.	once	TGTGCCAGCAGAGAGCTCTCTGGGGCCAACGTCCTGACTTTC	CASRELSGANVLTF
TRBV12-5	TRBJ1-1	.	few	TGTGCTAGTGGTTTGGTACCGGGGAACACTGAAGCTTTCTTT	CASGLVPGNTEAFF
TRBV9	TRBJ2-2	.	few	TGTGCCAGCAGCCCCATTCTAATGTACAGGGCTAACACCGGGGAGCTGTTTTTT	CASSPILMYRANTGELFF
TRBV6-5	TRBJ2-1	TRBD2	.	TGTGCCAGCGGGATAGCGGGGGGCTCCTACAATGAGCAGTTCTTC	CASGIAGGSYNEQFF
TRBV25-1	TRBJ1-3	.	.	TGTGCCAGCAGTGAAGGCGGGGGAAACACCATATATTTT	CASSEGGGNTIYF